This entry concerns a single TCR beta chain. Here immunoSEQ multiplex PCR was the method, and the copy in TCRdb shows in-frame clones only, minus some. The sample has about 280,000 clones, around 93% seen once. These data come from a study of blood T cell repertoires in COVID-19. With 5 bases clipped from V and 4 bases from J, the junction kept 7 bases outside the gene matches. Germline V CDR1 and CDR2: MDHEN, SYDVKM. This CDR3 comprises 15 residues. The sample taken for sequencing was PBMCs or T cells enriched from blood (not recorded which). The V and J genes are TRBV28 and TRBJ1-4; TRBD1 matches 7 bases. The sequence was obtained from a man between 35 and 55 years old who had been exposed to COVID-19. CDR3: CASSPRQGGNEKLFF. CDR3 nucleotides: TGTGCCAGCAGTCCCCGACAGGGTGGTAATGAAAAACTGTTTTTT. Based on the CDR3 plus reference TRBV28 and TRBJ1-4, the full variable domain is DVKVTQSSRYLVKRTGEKVFLECVQDMDHENMFWYRQDPGLGLRLIYFSYDVKMKEKGDIPEGYSVSREKKERFSLILESASTNQTSMYLCASSPRQGGNEKLFFGSGTQLSVL.